Presented here are 7 T cell receptor beta chains from one specimen sequenced in a study of radiation and T cells in renal cell carcinoma. Clones were read by immunoSEQ multiplex PCR, and TCRdb kept only the in-frame ones, dropping some. This sample yields roughly 58,000 clones, of which about three quarters are seen a single time; roughly 6.8% belongs to the top ten. Time point: blood 4 weeks post-SBRT, at nephrectomy. Treatment of the sample: 15 Gy SBRT to primary tumor, nephrectomy 4 weeks later. The source was blood, collected from a patient whose treatment included radiotherapy and nephrectomy. All receptors derive from a man aged 60 to 75 with renal cell carcinoma.

The chain uses TRBV6-1 and TRBJ1-4; D is ambiguous. CDR1 and CDR2 (germline): MNHNS, SASEGT. Trimming removed 6 bases at V and 3 bases at J, with 8 bases between. The CDR3 runs to 13 residues. The CDR3 protein is CASSFGANEKLFF. As DNA, the CDR3 is TGTGCCAGCAGCTTCGGGGCTAATGAAAAACTGTTTTTT.

The chain recombines TRBV9 with TRBJ1-2; 7 bases align to TRBD1. Germline V lookup: CDR1 SGDLS, CDR2 YYNGEE. CDR3 size: 14 residues. J was trimmed by 8 bases and V by 3 bases; bases with no gene match: 10. CDR3 sequence (DNA): TGTGCCAGCAGCGACCGGGGGACAGCCGGAGGCTACACCTTC. It translates to CASSDRGTAGGYTF.

The chain employs TRBV18 and TRBJ2-7, with 9 bases aligning to TRBD1. Germline values: CDR1 KGHSH, CDR2 LQKENI. J was trimmed by 4 bases and V by 2 bases; bases with no gene match: 12. This CDR3 has 17 residues. The CDR3 DNA sequence: TGTGCCAGCTCACCATCAATCCGGGACAGGGACCTTTACGAGCAGTACTTC. Translating it yields CASSPSIRDRDLYEQYF. The whole variable domain, filled in from reference TRBV18 and TRBJ2-7, reads NAGVMQNPRHLVRRRGQEARLRCSPMKGHSHVYWYRQLPEEGLKFMVYLQKENIIDESGMPKERFSAEFPKEGPSILRIQQVVRGDSAAYFCASSPSIRDRDLYEQYFGPGTRLTVT.

In this sample, this clone turned up once. CDR3 DNA: TGTGCCACCAGAATTTTGGGGACGGAAGATAGCAATCAGCCCCAGCATTTT. Its protein product is CATRILGTEDSNQPQHF. The chain has TRBV15 and TRBJ1-5, with TRBD1 as a possible D gene (5 bases). Germline V gene data show CDR1 as LNHNV and CDR2 as YYDKDF (reference sequence). This CDR3 region has 17 residues. Deletions cut 6 bases from V and 0 bases from J, with 18 bases between.

The genes are TRBV29-1 and TRBJ1-2; TRBD1 agrees at 9 bases. V trimming: 2 bases; J trimming: 2 bases; junction bases outside the gene matches: 12. This CDR3 spans 17 amino acids. Per the germline V gene, CDR1 is SQVTM and CDR2 is ANQGSEA. The CDR3 here is CSVEKSRDRVGNYGYTF. The CDR3 region has the DNA TGCAGCGTTGAAAAGTCCCGGGACAGGGTGGGGAACTATGGCTACACCTTC.

The chain joins TRBV5-6 to TRBJ1-1; D ambiguous. Trimming took 3 bases from V and 0 from J, leaving 15 bases between them. The CDR3 loop spans 16 amino acids. The germline CDR1 and CDR2 sequences are SGHDT and YYEEEE. In nucleotides, the CDR3 is TGTGCCAGCAGCTCGTCACGGGTAGGAGTGAACACTGAAGCTTTCTTT. Protein: CASSSSRVGVNTEAFF.

This chain links TRBV29-1 with TRBJ2-3, with 8 bases aligning to TRBD1. The CDR3 covers 16 residues. Germline-derived CDR1 and CDR2 are SQVTM and ANQGSEA. The V and J ends lost 1 base and 4 bases, in that order; junction bases with no gene match: 10. The CDR3 DNA is TGCAGCGTTGAAGGGACAGGGACGCGGGCCGCAGATACGCAGTATTTT. Amino acid sequence: CSVEGTGTRAADTQYF.